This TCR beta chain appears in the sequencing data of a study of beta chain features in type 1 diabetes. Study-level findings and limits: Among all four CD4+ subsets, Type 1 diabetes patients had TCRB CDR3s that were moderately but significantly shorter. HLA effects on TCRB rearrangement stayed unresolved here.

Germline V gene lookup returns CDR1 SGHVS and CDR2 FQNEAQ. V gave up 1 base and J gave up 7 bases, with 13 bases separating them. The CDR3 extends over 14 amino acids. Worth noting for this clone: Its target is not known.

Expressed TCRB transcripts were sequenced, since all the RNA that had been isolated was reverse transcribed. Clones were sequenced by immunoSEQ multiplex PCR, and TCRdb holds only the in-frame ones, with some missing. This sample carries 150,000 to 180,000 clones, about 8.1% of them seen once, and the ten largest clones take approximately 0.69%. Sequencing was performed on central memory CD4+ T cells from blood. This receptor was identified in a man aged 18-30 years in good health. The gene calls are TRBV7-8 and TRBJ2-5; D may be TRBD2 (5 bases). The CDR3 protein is CASSLGRQEGTQYF. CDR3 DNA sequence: TGTGCCAGCAGCTTAGGGAGGCAAGAAGGGACCCAGTACTTC.